These T cell receptor beta chains were read from a single sample in a study of blood T cell repertoires in COVID-19. Produced via immunoSEQ multiplex PCR; TCRdb's table is partial and in-frame only. The repertoire includes under 200,000 clones, around 83% of them detected once, and about 4% sits in the top ten. Sequencing was done on a sample of PBMCs or T cells enriched from blood (not recorded which). Every receptor here comes from a woman between 45 and 65 years old in a cohort exposed to, infected with or recovered from COVID-19 (not recorded which). Each CDR3 is given with its conserved first and last residue. Fields, in order: D gene, clone size, J gene, V gene, CDR3 protein, CDR3 DNA. The D gene is left open where the match is weak. Clone size is shown for a subset of rows, as once, few, many or a class of expanded clone.

D gene: TRBD2; clone size: .; J gene: TRBJ2-1; V gene: TRBV18; CDR3 protein: CASSSGLAGGEQFF; CDR3 DNA: TGTGCCAGCTCATCTGGACTAGCGGGTGGGGAGCAGTTCTTC
D gene: TRBD1; clone size: .; J gene: TRBJ1-1; V gene: TRBV5-1; CDR3 protein: CASSSGTGDTEAFF; CDR3 DNA: TGCGCCAGCAGCTCAGGGACAGGGGACACTGAAGCTTTCTTT
D gene: .; clone size: few; J gene: TRBJ1-1; V gene: TRBV4-2; CDR3 protein: CASSQVEAWRGGNTEAFF; CDR3 DNA: TGTGCCAGCAGCCAAGTGGAGGCCTGGAGGGGAGGGAACACTGAAGCTTTCTTT
D gene: TRBD1; clone size: once; J gene: TRBJ1-6; V gene: TRBV29-1; CDR3 protein: CSYQTGEGSPLHF; CDR3 DNA: TGCAGCTACCAGACAGGGGAGGGTTCACCCCTCCACTTT
D gene: .; clone size: .; J gene: TRBJ1-1; V gene: TRBV29-1; CDR3 protein: CSTRLQGSTEAFF; CDR3 DNA: TGCAGCACCCGACTGCAGGGAAGTACTGAAGCTTTCTTT
D gene: .; clone size: .; J gene: TRBJ2-7; V gene: TRBV18; CDR3 protein: CASSPIASSYEQYF; CDR3 DNA: TGTGCCAGCTCACCAATCGCCAGTTCCTACGAGCAGTACTTC
D gene: .; clone size: .; J gene: TRBJ1-1; V gene: TRBV27; CDR3 protein: CASTPLWGPNTEAFF; CDR3 DNA: TGTGCCAGCACCCCTCTTTGGGGCCCGAACACTGAAGCTTTCTTT
D gene: TRBD2; clone size: .; J gene: TRBJ2-3; V gene: TRBV30; CDR3 protein: CAWDPGRGLGHTQYF; CDR3 DNA: TGTGCCTGGGACCCCGGGCGGGGGTTGGGACATACGCAGTATTTT
D gene: .; clone size: .; J gene: TRBJ2-1; V gene: TRBV7-3; CDR3 protein: CASSFSNPSPYNEQFF; CDR3 DNA: TGTGCCAGCAGCTTTAGTAATCCTTCCCCCTACAATGAGCAGTTCTTC
D gene: TRBD1; clone size: once; J gene: TRBJ1-5; V gene: TRBV6-2/TRBV6-3; CDR3 protein: CASTPDRDRGFNGNQPQHF; CDR3 DNA: TGTGCCAGCACCCCCGACCGGGACAGGGGATTTAATGGCAATCAGCCCCAGCATTTT
D gene: .; clone size: .; J gene: TRBJ2-7; V gene: TRBV19; CDR3 protein: CATEDRLTYEQYF; CDR3 DNA: TGTGCCACCGAGGACAGACTAACCTACGAGCAGTACTTC
D gene: TRBD1; clone size: .; J gene: TRBJ1-2; V gene: TRBV28; CDR3 protein: CASRWTGAVDDYGYTF; CDR3 DNA: TGTGCCAGCAGGTGGACAGGGGCAGTAGATGACTATGGCTACACCTTC
D gene: .; clone size: .; J gene: TRBJ2-7; V gene: TRBV7-8; CDR3 protein: CASSLEQGYEQYF; CDR3 DNA: TGTGCCAGCAGCTTAGAACAGGGCTACGAGCAGTACTTC
D gene: .; clone size: .; J gene: TRBJ1-2; V gene: TRBV19; CDR3 protein: CASSIDWASYGYTF; CDR3 DNA: TGTGCCAGTAGTATAGACTGGGCCAGCTATGGCTACACCTTC
D gene: TRBD2; clone size: .; J gene: TRBJ2-1; V gene: TRBV7-6; CDR3 protein: CASSVTSGGAYTEQFF; CDR3 DNA: TGTGCCAGCAGCGTCACTAGCGGGGGGGCCTATACTGAGCAGTTCTTC
D gene: .; clone size: .; J gene: TRBJ2-1; V gene: TRBV25-1; CDR3 protein: CASSRTGRNEQFF; CDR3 DNA: TGTGCCAGCAGTCGGACGGGGAGAAATGAGCAGTTCTTC
D gene: TRBD2; clone size: .; J gene: TRBJ2-4; V gene: TRBV5-8; CDR3 protein: CASSSIVPAGGFLAKNIQYF; CDR3 DNA: TGTGCCAGCAGTTCTATTGTTCCAGCGGGGGGGTTCCTAGCCAAAAACATTCAGTACTTC
D gene: TRBD1; clone size: few; J gene: TRBJ1-4; V gene: TRBV5-5; CDR3 protein: CASSLEGPGQNNEKLFF; CDR3 DNA: TGTGCCAGCAGCTTGGAGGGTCCGGGACAGAATAATGAAAAACTGTTTTTT
D gene: TRBD1; clone size: .; J gene: TRBJ1-1; V gene: TRBV9; CDR3 protein: CASSFRTGGGTEAFF; CDR3 DNA: TGTGCCAGCAGCTTCCGAACAGGGGGCGGAACTGAAGCTTTCTTT
D gene: TRBD1; clone size: .; J gene: TRBJ1-4; V gene: TRBV6-5; CDR3 protein: CASIRGSTNEKLFF; CDR3 DNA: TGTGCCAGCATCAGGGGGTCCACTAATGAAAAACTGTTTTTT
D gene: TRBD1; clone size: .; J gene: TRBJ1-1; V gene: TRBV28; CDR3 protein: CASSRYRGNTEAFF; CDR3 DNA: TGTGCCAGCAGTAGATACAGGGGGAACACTGAAGCTTTCTTT
D gene: .; clone size: .; J gene: TRBJ2-5; V gene: TRBV28; CDR3 protein: CASSTPSGGTRLETQYF; CDR3 DNA: TGTGCCAGCAGTACGCCATCAGGAGGGACCCGGTTGGAGACCCAGTACTTC
D gene: TRBD1; clone size: .; J gene: TRBJ2-1; V gene: TRBV29-1; CDR3 protein: CSVRDRGSYNEQFF; CDR3 DNA: TGCAGCGTTCGGGACAGGGGTTCCTACAATGAGCAGTTCTTC
D gene: .; clone size: .; J gene: TRBJ2-7; V gene: TRBV27; CDR3 protein: CASSWGHSSYEQYF; CDR3 DNA: TGTGCCAGCAGTTGGGGACACTCTAGCTACGAGCAGTACTTC
D gene: TRBD1; clone size: .; J gene: TRBJ2-2; V gene: TRBV7-9; CDR3 protein: CASQRDRENTGELFF; CDR3 DNA: TGTGCCAGCCAAAGGGACAGGGAGAACACCGGGGAGCTGTTTTTT
D gene: TRBD2; clone size: .; J gene: TRBJ2-5; V gene: TRBV30; CDR3 protein: CAWTTLAGGGETQYF; CDR3 DNA: TGTGCCTGGACCACTCTAGCGGGGGGTGGGGAGACCCAGTACTTC